This TCR beta chain comes out of a study of cytomegalovirus exposure and HLA in healthy donors. In this sample, this clone turned up once. This sample also contains other DNA sequences that code for the same CDR3. A multiplex PCR was run with 60 Vbeta primers and 13 Jbeta primers. Measured with immunoSEQ multiplex PCR; TCRdb has only the in-frame clones, and not every one. This sample has approximately 120,000 clones, with more than 65% found just once. Germline loops: CDR1 SNHLY, CDR2 FYNNEI. Germline trimming cut 3 bases from V and 0 bases from J; bases unmatched to any gene: 11. This CDR3 region has 19 residues.

The TCR sequence derives from an older woman in good health and CMV-seropositive. Material for sequencing was PBMCs. V is TRBV2 and J is TRBJ2-1; TRBD2 aligns across 10 bases. In DNA, the CDR3 is TGTGCCAGCAGTGACCCCCCCCTAGCGGGAGCCAGCTCCTACAATGAGCAGTTCTTC. Residues: CASSDPPLAGASSYNEQFF. Filled out from reference TRBV2 and TRBJ2-1, the complete variable domain reads EPEVTQTPSHQVTQMGQEVILRCVPISNHLYFYWYRQILGQKVEFLVSFYNNEISEKSEIFDDQFSVERPDGSNFTLKIRSTKLEDSAMYFCASSDPPLAGASSYNEQFFGPGTRLTVL.